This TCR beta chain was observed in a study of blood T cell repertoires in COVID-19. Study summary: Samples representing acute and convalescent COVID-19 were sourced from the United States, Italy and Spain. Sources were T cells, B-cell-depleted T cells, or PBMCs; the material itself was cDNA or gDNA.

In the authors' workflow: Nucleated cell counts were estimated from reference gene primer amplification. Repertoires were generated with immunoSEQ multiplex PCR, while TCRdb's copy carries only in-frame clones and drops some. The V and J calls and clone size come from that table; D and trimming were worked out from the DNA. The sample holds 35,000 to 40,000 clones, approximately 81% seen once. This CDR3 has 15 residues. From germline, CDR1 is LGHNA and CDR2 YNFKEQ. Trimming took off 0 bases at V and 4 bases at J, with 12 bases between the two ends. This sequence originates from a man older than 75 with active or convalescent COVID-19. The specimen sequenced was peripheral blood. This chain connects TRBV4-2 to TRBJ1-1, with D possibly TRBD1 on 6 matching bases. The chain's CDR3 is CASSQDPGAVTEAFF. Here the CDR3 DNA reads TGTGCCAGCAGCCAAGATCCAGGGGCCGTCACTGAAGCTTTCTTT.